Here is one T cell receptor (beta chain) with its context. Its antigen remains unknown. These data originate in a study of T cell responses to AZD1222 COVID-19 vaccine. Study details: It was second doses at about 4 or about 12 weeks that were pooled. Broader study findings: White British people made up most donors, females outnumbered males, and clonal diversity was possibly underestimated. Dominant CD4 TCR responses targeted spike regions 160-218 and 743-854.

The CDR3 spans 14 residues. V gave up 3 bases and J gave up 8 bases, with 17 bases separating them. Germline lookup yields CDR1 SGDLS and CDR2 YYNGEE. Sequenced by immunoSEQ multiplex PCR; TCRdb stores in-frame clones only, minus some. The repertoire holds tens of thousands of clones, with around 91% as singletons. The chain uses TRBV9 and TRBJ1-2; D is possibly TRBD1 (5 bases). Material: peripheral blood, obtained on day 0 of AZD1222 vaccination. The sequence was obtained from an adult in good health. The chain's CDR3 is CASSAPSRGSGYTF. CDR3 DNA: TGTGCCAGCAGCGCCCCTAGTCGGGGGAGCGGCTACACCTTC.